The 25 T cell receptor beta chains below come from one sample, sequenced in a study of cytomegalovirus exposure and HLA in healthy donors. 13 Jbeta primers and 60 Vbeta primers were used for the PCR. Clones were read by immunoSEQ multiplex PCR, and TCRdb kept only the in-frame ones, dropping some. This table holds about 120,000 clones, around 79% found once. The material sequenced was PBMCs. These receptors came from a woman aged 30 to 39 in good health and CMV-seronegative.

This clone was counted between two and nine times. The V call is TRBV2, the J call TRBJ1-1; TRBD1 is a possible D gene (5 bases). The CDR3 has 14 amino acids. Trimming removed 7 bases at V and 4 bases at J, with 16 bases between. Per the germline V gene, CDR1 is SNHLY and CDR2 is FYNNEI. CDR3 sequence (DNA): TGTGCCAGCACCTCAGGGTTTTCGGGCACTGAAGCTTTCTTT. Translation: CASTSGFSGTEAFF.

The gene calls are TRBV28 and TRBJ1-4, with 9 bases aligning to TRBD1. Germline V gene lookup returns CDR1 MDHEN and CDR2 SYDVKM. V trimming: 3 bases; J trimming: 8 bases; junction bases outside the gene matches: 10. This CDR3 contains 16 residues. CDR3 sequence: CASSLPGQGGEEKLFF. CDR3 nucleotides: TGTGCCAGCAGTTTGCCGGGACAGGGCGGGGAGGAAAAACTGTTTTTT.

The V gene is TRBV25-1, the J gene TRBJ2-1; no reliable D call. V was trimmed by 2 bases and J by 7 bases, leaving 15 bases between them. The CDR3 consists of 15 residues. Germline-derived CDR1 and CDR2 are MGHDK and SYGVNS. The CDR3 here is CASSEEFLVRNEQFF. CDR3 coding DNA: TGTGCCAGCAGTGAAGAATTCTTAGTTCGGAATGAGCAGTTCTTC.

The rearrangement uses TRBV7-2 and TRBJ2-7; D not resolved. CDR1 is SGHTA, CDR2 FQGNSA, per germline. Trimming left V 1 base short and J 0 bases short, with 7 bases between. The length of the CDR3 is 14 residues. CDR3 in amino acids: CASSLGLSSYEQYF. The CDR3 nucleotides read TGTGCCAGCAGCTTAGGGCTTTCCTCCTACGAGCAGTACTTC. Filled out from reference TRBV7-2 and TRBJ2-7, the complete variable domain reads GAGVSQSPSNKVTEKGKDVELRCDPISGHTALYWYRQSLGQGLEFLIYFQGNSAPDKSGLPSDRFSAERTGGSVSTLTIQRTQQEDSAVYLCASSLGLSSYEQYFGPGTRLTVT.

The V gene is TRBV5-6, the J gene TRBJ2-7; D is unclear. The ends were cut back, 4 bases at V and 6 bases at J, with 29 bases in the middle. The CDR3 has 18 residues. From germline, CDR1 is SGHDT and CDR2 YYEEEE. CDR3 sequence reads: CASSPRRVSSNPRPEQYF. The DNA of the CDR3 is TGTGCCAGCAGCCCCCGGAGAGTGTCCAGTAACCCTCGTCCCGAGCAGTACTTC.

The chain uses TRBV7-9 and TRBJ1-1, with TRBD1 matching over 9 bases. This CDR3 has 15 amino acids. The V gene's germline CDR1 is SEHNR and CDR2 FQNEAQ (reference sequence). J was trimmed by 0 bases and V by 4 bases; bases with no gene match: 3. The CDR3 DNA reads as TGTGCCAGCAGCTCGGGACAGGGATTGAACACTGAAGCTTTCTTT. Translating gives CASSSGQGLNTEAFF. Drawing the rest from reference TRBV7-9 and TRBJ1-1, the complete variable domain is DTGVSQNPRHKITKRGQNVTFRCDPISEHNRLYWYRQTLGQGPEFLTYFQNEAQLEKSRLLSDRFSAERPKGSFSTLEIQRTEQGDSAMYLCASSSGQGLNTEAFFGQGTRLTVV.

V is TRBV7-2 and J is TRBJ1-5; possible D gene TRBD1, 6 bases. The germline V gene has CDR1 SGHTA and CDR2 FQGNSA. The CDR3 sequence is 14 residues long. V dropped 2 bases and J dropped 5 bases, with 10 bases sitting between them. CDR3 nucleotides: TGTGCCAGCAGCTTAAAACAGGGCCATCAGCCCCAGCATTTT. Translation: CASSLKQGHQPQHF. The full variable domain, in which reference TRBV7-2 and TRBJ1-5 provide the parts outside the CDR3, is GAGVSQSPSNKVTEKGKDVELRCDPISGHTALYWYRQSLGQGLEFLIYFQGNSAPDKSGLPSDRFSAERTGGSVSTLTIQRTQQEDSAVYLCASSLKQGHQPQHFGDGTRLSIL.

This chain joins TRBV6-6 and TRBJ2-5; TRBD2 aligns across 8 bases. The V gene end was trimmed by 3 bases and the J gene end by 7 bases; junction bases not matched to a gene: 10. The CDR3 totals 15 residues. Germline V CDR1 and CDR2: MNHNY, SVGAGI (reference sequence). The DNA for the CDR3 is TGTGCCAGCAGTTATGGGTTGGCGGGGGGCACGACCCAGTACTTC. It is translated as CASSYGLAGGTTQYF.

The V and J genes are TRBV6-6 and TRBJ2-5; TRBD1 aligns across 7 bases. Germline V gene lookup returns CDR1 MNHNY and CDR2 SVGAGI (reference sequence). This CDR3 is built from 14 residues. Losses at the gene ends were 6 bases for V and 5 bases for J; bases not matched to a gene: 9. The CDR3 reads CASSPQTGSETQYF. CDR3 DNA sequence: TGTGCCAGCAGCCCCCAGACAGGGTCGGAGACCCAGTACTTC.

This clone was observed a few times. The chain recombines TRBV27 with TRBJ2-5, with D tentatively TRBD1 (6 bases). CDR1 is MNHEY and CDR2 is SMNVEV in the germline V gene (reference sequence). V shed 5 bases and J shed 1 base, with 14 bases lying between them. CDR3 length: 15 amino acids. The CDR3 DNA follows: TGTGCCAGCAGTGGGAACGGACAGAGCCAAGAGACCCAGTACTTC. It specifies CASSGNGQSQETQYF.

The chain couples TRBV4-1 to TRBJ1-1, with D possibly TRBD1 on 6 matching bases. The CDR3 sequence is 15 residues long. Germline lookup yields CDR1 MGHRA and CDR2 YSYEKL. Trimming left V 0 bases short and J 4 bases short, with 12 bases between. In nucleotides, the CDR3 is TGCGCCAGCAGCCAAGATTGGTTAGGGGGCACTGAAGCTTTCTTT. Translating it yields CASSQDWLGGTEAFF.

The chain couples TRBV18 to TRBJ1-2; 7 bases are shared with TRBD1. Germline V gene data show CDR1 as KGHSH and CDR2 as LQKENI. The CDR3 runs 13 residues. Trimming cost V 3 bases and J 5 bases; bases outside gene matches: 3. CDR3 sequence (DNA): TGTGCCAGCTCACCCCGGGACAGTTATGGCTACACCTTC. Amino acid sequence: CASSPRDSYGYTF. The variable domain in full, with the rest retrieved from reference TRBV18 and TRBJ1-2, is NAGVMQNPRHLVRRRGQEARLRCSPMKGHSHVYWYRQLPEEGLKFMVYLQKENIIDESGMPKERFSAEFPKEGPSILRIQQVVRGDSAAYFCASSPRDSYGYTFGSGTRLTVV.

The chain has TRBV7-9 and TRBJ2-7, with 7 nucleotides matching TRBD1. Germline V gene data show CDR1 as SEHNR and CDR2 as FQNEAQ (reference sequence). The CDR3 extends over 14 amino acids. J gave up 2 bases and V 5 bases, and 6 bases lay outside the gene matches. CDR3 sequence reads: CASSPGTAPYEQYF. The CDR3 nucleotides are TGTGCCAGCAGCCCCGGGACAGCACCCTACGAGCAGTACTTC. Full variable domain (outside the CDR3, taken from reference TRBV7-9 and TRBJ2-7): DTGVSQNPRHKITKRGQNVTFRCDPISEHNRLYWYRQTLGQGPEFLTYFQNEAQLEKSRLLSDRFSAERPKGSFSTLEIQRTEQGDSAMYLCASSPGTAPYEQYFGPGTRLTVT.

The chain recombines TRBV5-1 with TRBJ2-7; D is ambiguous. The ends were cut back, 0 bases at V and 3 bases at J, with 10 bases in the middle. This CDR3 has 14 residues. Germline lookup yields CDR1 SGHRS and CDR2 YFSETQ. CDR3 sequence: CASSLGQPSYEQYF. The CDR3 coding sequence is TGCGCCAGCAGCTTGGGACAACCCAGCTACGAGCAGTACTTC.

This clone has a single count. The chain recombines TRBV9 with TRBJ1-6, with 9 nucleotides matching TRBD1. Germline V gene data show CDR1 as SGDLS and CDR2 as YYNGEE. This CDR3 is 15 amino acids long. J lost 9 bases, V lost 3 bases, and 7 bases had no gene match. The chain's CDR3 is CASSGSGTGTSPLHF. The CDR3 coding sequence is TGTGCCAGCAGCGGATCCGGGACAGGGACTTCACCCCTCCACTTT.

The V and J genes are TRBV6-5 and TRBJ2-3; a possible D gene is TRBD1 (6 bases). Germline V gives CDR1 MNHEY, CDR2 SVGAGI. Between the trimmed V and J ends, which lost 6 bases and 0 bases, there was a span of 13 bases. The CDR3 loop spans 15 amino acids. The CDR3 region has the DNA TGTGCCAGCAGCCCGGGACAAAAAAGCACAGATACGCAGTATTTT. Translation gives CASSPGQKSTDTQYF.

The chain is built from TRBV27 and TRBJ2-7; D possibly corresponds to TRBD1 (6 bases). The CDR3 contains 14 residues. The V end was cut by 6 bases, the J end by 3 bases, with 15 bases between. The germline V gene has CDR1 MNHEY and CDR2 SMNVEV (reference sequence). This chain's CDR3 is CASRDRDKHYEQYF. CDR3 in DNA: TGTGCCAGCAGGGACCGGGACAAACACTACGAGCAGTACTTC.

CDR3 nucleotide sequence: TGCGCCAGCAGCTTGGCAGGGGGCGAGTACAATGAGCAGTTCTTC. Translated: CASSLAGGEYNEQFF. The rearrangement joins TRBV5-1 to TRBJ2-1; 8 positions match TRBD1. The CDR3 has 15 amino acids. Germline values: CDR1 SGHRS, CDR2 YFSETQ. J gave up 4 bases and V 0 bases, and 3 bases lay outside the gene matches.

This chain links TRBV7-2 with TRBJ2-3, with D maybe TRBD1 (6 bases). The V gene's germline CDR1 is SGHTA and CDR2 FQGNSA. V shed 1 base and J shed 0 bases, with 11 bases lying between them. This CDR3 has 16 residues. The CDR3 DNA reads as TGTGCCAGCAGCTTAGGGGCAGGGGCTAGCACAGATACGCAGTATTTT. Protein product: CASSLGAGASTDTQYF.

Comment on this clone: Other DNA sequences within the sample encode an identical CDR3. The chain couples TRBV20-1 to TRBJ2-3; D gene ambiguous. Germline CDR1 DFQATT, CDR2 SNEGSKA (reference sequence). Trimming removed 3 bases from V and 4 bases from J, with 2 bases in between. The CDR3 runs 10 residues. The CDR3 nucleotides read TGCAGTGCTAGCGCAGATACGCAGTATTTT. It yields the protein CSASADTQYF.

The gene calls are TRBV7-3 and TRBJ2-5; weak D call: TRBD2 (5 bases). The length of the CDR3 is 15 residues. The germline gives CDR1 SGHTA, CDR2 FQGTGA. The V and J ends lost 3 bases and 4 bases respectively, with 15 bases between them. CDR3: CASSLAGVSTETQYF. Here the CDR3 DNA reads TGTGCCAGCAGCTTGGCCGGGGTTTCGACAGAGACCCAGTACTTC. Full variable domain (outside the CDR3, taken from reference TRBV7-3 and TRBJ2-5): GAGVSQTPSNKVTEKGKYVELRCDPISGHTALYWYRQSLGQGPEFLIYFQGTGAADDSGLPNDRFFAVRPEGSVSTLKIQRTERGDSAVYLCASSLAGVSTETQYFGPGTRLLVL.

V and J are TRBV5-1 and TRBJ1-1, with D tentatively TRBD1 (5 bases). Germline CDR1 reads SGHRS; CDR2 reads YFSETQ. The length of the CDR3 is 16 residues. The ends were cut back, 0 bases at V and 5 bases at J, with 17 bases in the middle. In nucleotides, the CDR3 is TGCGCCAGCAGCTTGGATGGTGCTCGGGGGGGGACTGAAGCTTTCTTT. Protein: CASSLDGARGGTEAFF.

This clone was counted only a few times. The chain is built from TRBV7-9 and TRBJ2-3; 9 bases are shared with TRBD2. Looked up from germline, CDR1 is SEHNR and CDR2 is FQNEAQ (reference sequence). CDR3 length: 15 residues. V lost 3 bases, J lost 3 bases, and 4 bases stayed unmatched. The DNA for the CDR3 is TGTGCCAGCAGCTTTGCTACTAGCGGGACAGATACGCAGTATTTT. Protein sequence: CASSFATSGTDTQYF.

The chain couples TRBV15 to TRBJ1-4; 7 nucleotides agree with TRBD1. V was clipped by 8 bases and J by 8 bases; unmatched bases: 8. The CDR3 runs 13 residues. Germline V gene lookup returns CDR1 LNHNV and CDR2 YYDKDF (reference sequence). The CDR3 DNA sequence: TGTGCCACCGCGACAGGGCTAGGGGAAAAACTGTTTTTT. Translation: CATATGLGEKLFF.

This clone was seen only a few times. The chain combines TRBV5-6 with TRBJ2-1; D not certain. This CDR3 comprises 13 residues. Germline assignment: CDR1 SGHDT and CDR2 YYEEEE. The V end was cut by 0 bases, the J end by 5 bases, with 6 bases between. For the CDR3, the DNA is TGTGCCAGCAGCTTGGAACACCACAATGAGCAGTTCTTC. Its protein product is CASSLEHHNEQFF.